This T cell receptor beta chain was identified during a study of OX40 agonist ivuxolimab in advanced cancers. Study as a whole: Aged roughly 23 to 79 with a mean of roughly 65 years, they were about 83% male. Among those treated, three patients had partial responses, one with hepatocellular carcinoma and two with cutaneous melanoma. Study results and caveats: Low normalized T-cell clonal expansion was also seen in some nonresponders. CD8+ T cells showed, on average, more clonal expansion than CD4+ cells.

The CDR3 sequence is 16 residues long. V lost 1 base, J lost 1 base, and 13 bases lay in between. In germline, CDR1 is LGHNT, CDR2 FRNRAP. This clone was picked up one time. Its antigen is not identified. Using immunoSEQ multiplex PCR, the repertoire was profiled, and TCRdb retains in-frame clones only, with some absent. Seen here are more than 35,000 clones, around 73% observed once, and the top ten hold roughly a fifth. The V call is TRBV12-5, the J call TRBJ1-1; D call uncertain. The sequencing here drew on CD4+ or CD8+ T cells sorted from blood, taken in a trial of the OX40 agonist ivuxolimab. The source of this sequence is an adult with an advanced solid tumor such as melanoma, head and neck, liver or kidney cancer. DNA of the CDR3: TGTGCTAGTGGTTTGGGGTTAGGCGGTACGAACACTGAAGCTTTCTTT. Its translation: CASGLGLGGTNTEAFF.